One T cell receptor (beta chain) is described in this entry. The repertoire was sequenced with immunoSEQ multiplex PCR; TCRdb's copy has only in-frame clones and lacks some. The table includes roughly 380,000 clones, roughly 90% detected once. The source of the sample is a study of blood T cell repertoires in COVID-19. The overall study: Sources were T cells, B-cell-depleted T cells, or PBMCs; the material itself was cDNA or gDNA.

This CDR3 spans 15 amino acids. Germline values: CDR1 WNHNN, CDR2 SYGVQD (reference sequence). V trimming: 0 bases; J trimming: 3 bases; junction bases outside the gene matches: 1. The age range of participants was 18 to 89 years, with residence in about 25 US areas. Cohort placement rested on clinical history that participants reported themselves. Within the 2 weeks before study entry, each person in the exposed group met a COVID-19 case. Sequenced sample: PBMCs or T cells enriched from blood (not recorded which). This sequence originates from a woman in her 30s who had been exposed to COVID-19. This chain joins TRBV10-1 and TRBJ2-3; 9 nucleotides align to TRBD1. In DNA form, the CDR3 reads TGCGCCAGCAGTGAGTCGGGGACAGGGACAGATACGCAGTATTTT. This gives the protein CASSESGTGTDTQYF.